Below, 22 T cell receptor beta chains from the same sample are listed, as sequenced in a study of T-cell reconstitution after alpha-beta-depleted transplantation in children. Unique molecular identifiers were incorporated when the TCRbeta library was constructed. TCRdb re-called the PCR reads with MiXCR, one entry per CDR3 protein. The sample gives around 8,800 distinct CDR3 sequences, approximately 16% of which show up once; around nine tenths is in the top ten. Source: PBMCs, mostly from graft donor cells, taken 60 days after TCRalphabeta/CD19-depleted stem cell transplant. These receptors were collected from a girl under three years old who had a stem cell transplant for combined immunodeficiency, so the T cells may come from the graft donor.

This clonotype was counted at least ten times. The CDR3 protein is CSAGKNTEAFF. DNA for the CDR3: TGCAGTGCTGGCAAGAACACTGAAGCTTTCTTT. The rearrangement joins TRBV20-1 to TRBJ1-1; D unclear. With 5 bases removed from V and 1 base from J, the gap between germline ends came to 5 bases. The CDR3 runs to 11 residues. Germline CDR1 is DFQATT and CDR2 is SNEGSKA (reference sequence).

The chain joins TRBV6-5 to TRBJ2-5, with unresolved D. CDR1 and CDR2 from the germline V gene are MNHEY and SVGAGI. V was cut by 2 bases and J by 5 bases, with 12 bases left in between. The CDR3 loop spans 14 amino acids. CDR3 sequence reads: CASSYDPGRETQYF. The CDR3 bases are TGTGCCAGCAGTTACGACCCGGGCCGGGAGACCCAGTACTTC.

V is TRBV20-1 and J is TRBJ1-3; no clear D. Looked up from germline, CDR1 is DFQATT and CDR2 is SNEGSKA (reference sequence). The V end lost 0 bases, the J end lost 4 bases, and 13 bases lay between the germline ends. This CDR3 is built from 15 residues. The CDR3 protein is CSARDPGRTGNTIYF. The CDR3 region has the DNA TGCAGTGCTAGAGATCCGGGGAGAACAGGAAACACCATATATTTT.

This clonotype has only a few counts. This chain uses TRBV7-2 with TRBJ2-5; no clear D gene. V was clipped by 3 bases and J by 5 bases, with 10 bases between them. CDR1 SGHTA and CDR2 FQGNSA come from the germline V gene. The CDR3 consists of 13 residues. Here the CDR3 reads CASSFNLRETQYF. In DNA, the CDR3 is TGTGCCAGCAGCTTCAACCTTAGGGAGACCCAGTACTTC.

This clonotype was seen at least ten times. The chain is built from TRBV6-5 and TRBJ1-1; no clear D gene. Germline CDR1 reads MNHEY; CDR2 reads SVGAGI. CDR3 size: 15 residues. Trimming stripped 2 bases from V and 4 bases from J, with 14 bases between. The CDR3 sequence is CASSYTNIPGTEAFF. CDR3 nucleotide sequence: TGTGCCAGCAGTTACACAAATATACCGGGCACTGAAGCTTTCTTT.

At least ten counts were recorded for this clonotype. The chain employs TRBV29-1 and TRBJ1-4; maybe TRBD1 (6 bases). The CDR3 sequence is 13 residues long. The germline V gene has CDR1 SQVTM and CDR2 ANQGSEA. V was trimmed by 7 bases and J by 7 bases, leaving 16 bases between them. The CDR3 DNA reads TGCAGCGGCCTCGGGGGCTTGGGTGAAAAACTGTTTTTT. Amino acid sequence: CSGLGGLGEKLFF.

This sequence joins TRBV5-1 and TRBJ1-2; maybe TRBD1 (5 bases). Looked up from germline, CDR1 is SGHRS and CDR2 is YFSETQ. The CDR3 spans 15 residues. With 0 bases removed from V and 5 bases from J, the gap between germline ends came to 14 bases. CDR3 sequence (DNA): TGCGCCAGCAGCTTGGCTCCAGGGAATGATTATGGCTACACCTTC. It yields the protein CASSLAPGNDYGYTF.

This sequence joins TRBV4-1 and TRBJ2-1; D remains unclear. The CDR3 is 14 residues long. Trimming removed 3 bases from V and 4 bases from J, with 10 bases in between. Germline V gene lookup returns CDR1 MGHRA and CDR2 YSYEKL. CDR3 residues: CASSHPTQYNEQFF. DNA of the CDR3: TGCGCCAGCAGCCACCCAACTCAATACAATGAGCAGTTCTTC.

This clonotype showed up just once. V is TRBV25-1 and J is TRBJ2-1, with 11 bases lining up with TRBD1. J gave up 16 bases and V 6 bases, and 5 bases lay outside the gene matches. Germline V gene data show CDR1 as MGHDK and CDR2 as SYGVNS. This CDR3 has 11 amino acids. The CDR3 loop reads CASRLGQGAFF. The CDR3 nucleotides read TGTGCCAGCAGACTCGGACAGGGGGCTTTCTTC.

This clonotype has a count of ten or more. The rearrangement joins TRBV6-2 or TRBV6-3 to TRBJ1-4; 11 nucleotides align to TRBD1. The CDR3 is made up of 16 amino acids. Trimming took 2 bases from V and 8 from J; bases not matched to a gene: 7. Germline-derived CDR1 and CDR2 are MNHEY and SVGEGT. This chain's CDR3 is CASSYAGQGGGEKLFF. The CDR3 DNA reads TGTGCCAGCAGTTACGCGGGACAGGGGGGCGGCGAAAAACTGTTTTTT.

A word on this clonotype: One base away lies a much larger clone, so this may be a sequencing read error. The CDR3 end shows no conserved phenylalanine or tryptophan, and so a read error is likely. The chain carries TRBV20-1 and TRBJ2-3, with D perhaps matching TRBD2 (6 bases). The V gene lost 3 bases and the J gene lost 2 bases, with 9 bases spanning the gap. The CDR3 is 13 residues long. Germline lookup yields CDR1 DFQATT and CDR2 SNEGSKA (reference sequence). CDR3 sequence: CSASGGYTDTQYY. As DNA, the CDR3 is TGCAGTGCTAGCGGGGGTTACACAGATACGCAGTATTAT.

This sequence joins TRBV20-1 and TRBJ2-5; the D gene is possibly TRBD1 (5 bases). Germline V gene sequence: CDR1 DFQATT, CDR2 SNEGSKA (reference sequence). There are 12 residues in the CDR3. Trimming removed 5 bases from V and 5 bases from J, with 12 bases in between. DNA of the CDR3: TGCAGTGCTCAGAAGGGGTGGGAGACCCAGTACTTC. It specifies CSAQKGWETQYF.

The chain is built from TRBV21-1 and TRBJ1-1. TRBV21-1 represents a pseudogene. The CDR3 is 14 amino acids. In DNA, the CDR3 is TGTGCCAGCAGCTCCCGGGCCTCGAACACTGAAGCTTTCTTT. It specifies CASSSRASNTEAFF.

This clonotype is categorized as large. The CDR3 sequence is CASSSPGGTNEKLFF. The CDR3 DNA is TGTGCCAGCAGTTCCCCGGGGGGAACTAATGAAAAACTGTTTTTT. This chain connects TRBV12-3 or TRBV12-4 to TRBJ1-4; TRBD1 is a possible D gene (5 bases). V lost 4 bases and J 1 base, leaving 10 bases between the germline ends. This CDR3 is 15 amino acids long.

This clonotype was found many times. The chain links TRBV20-1 to TRBJ2-3; possibly TRBD2 for D (5 bases). The CDR3 totals 13 residues. The germline gives CDR1 DFQATT, CDR2 SNEGSKA (reference sequence). Trimming cost V 3 bases and J 0 bases, with 7 bases left between them. CDR3 loop: CSASGGSTDTQYF. The DNA for the CDR3 is TGCAGTGCTAGTGGCGGGAGCACAGATACGCAGTATTTT.

This clonotype was detected only a few times. This chain uses TRBV7-2 with TRBJ2-7; no reliable D call. Trimming stripped 5 bases from V and 1 base from J, with 3 bases between. Germline CDR1 is SGHTA and CDR2 is FQGNSA. The CDR3 is 11 residues long. The DNA for the CDR3 is TGTGCCAGCAGCATGTCCTACGAGCAGTACTTC. Translated, it gives CASSMSYEQYF. Looking up the rest from reference TRBV7-2 and TRBJ2-7 gives the full variable domain: GAGVSQSPSNKVTEKGKDVELRCDPISGHTALYWYRQSLGQGLEFLIYFQGNSAPDKSGLPSDRFSAERTGGSVSTLTIQRTQQEDSAVYLCASSMSYEQYFGPGTRLTVT.

The chain links TRBV27 to TRBJ1-2; D is undetermined. Trimming cost V 4 bases and J 3 bases, with 12 bases left between them. This CDR3 is 14 amino acids long. Germline CDR1 is MNHEY and CDR2 is SMNVEV (reference sequence). The CDR3 spells CASSSGPWDYGYTF. CDR3 sequence (DNA): TGTGCCAGCAGTTCCGGACCCTGGGACTATGGCTACACCTTC.

This clonotype was recorded at least ten times. The chain joins TRBV12-3 or TRBV12-4 to TRBJ1-1, with unresolved D. Trimming pared 0 bases from V and 1 base from J, leaving 9 bases between. The CDR3 runs 15 residues. This chain's CDR3 is CASSLADSTNTEAFF. The CDR3 DNA is TGTGCCAGCAGTTTAGCGGACTCTACGAACACTGAAGCTTTCTTT.

In the case of this clonotype: This may be a read error: a much more frequent sequence differs by one nucleotide. No conserved phenylalanine or tryptophan is present at the end of the CDR3, so a read error is the likely explanation. The chain combines TRBV6-2 or TRBV6-3 with TRBJ1-1, with TRBD1 matching over 7 bases. Germline V gene sequence: CDR1 MNHEY, CDR2 SVGEGT. This CDR3 contains 16 residues. V lost 6 bases and J lost 0; bases outside the gene matches: 10. As DNA, the CDR3 is TGTGCCAGCAGCCGTACAAGGACAGGAATGAACACTGAAGCTTTCTGT. It is translated as CASSRTRTGMNTEAFC.

This clonotype occurred a few times. This chain uses TRBV7-2 with TRBJ1-5; D remains ambiguous. V dropped 0 bases and J dropped 4 bases, with 7 bases sitting between them. This CDR3 comprises 14 residues. Germline V gives CDR1 SGHTA, CDR2 FQGNSA. In DNA, the CDR3 is TGTGCCAGCAGCTTAGCGGCAGTAAATCAGCCCCAGCATTTT. It encodes CASSLAAVNQPQHF.

A single count supports this clonotype. V and J are TRBV7-9 and TRBJ2-7, with 9 positions matching TRBD1. Germline CDR1 and CDR2: SEHNR and FQNEAQ (reference sequence). This CDR3 is 14 amino acids long. With 5 bases clipped from V and 7 bases from J, the junction kept 9 bases outside the gene matches. CDR3 amino acids: CASSPGTGRAEQYF. The CDR3 DNA is TGTGCCAGCAGCCCCGGGACAGGGAGAGCGGAGCAGTACTTC.

This clonotype has only a few counts. The CDR3, as DNA: TGCAGCGTTGTCTCGCAGGGATTGAACACTGAAGCTTTCTTT. This sequence encodes CSVVSQGLNTEAFF. The chain is built from TRBV29-1 and TRBJ1-1; TRBD1 is a possible D gene (5 bases). Germline V CDR1 and CDR2: SQVTM, ANQGSEA. The V end was cut by 4 bases, the J end by 0 bases, with 12 bases between. CDR3 length: 14 residues. Drawing the rest from reference TRBV29-1 and TRBJ1-1, the complete variable domain is SAVISQKPSRDICQRGTSLTIQCQVDSQVTMMFWYRQQPGQSLTLIATANQGSEATYESGFVIDKFPISRPNLTFSTLTVSNMSPEDSSIYLCSVVSQGLNTEAFFGQGTRLTVV.